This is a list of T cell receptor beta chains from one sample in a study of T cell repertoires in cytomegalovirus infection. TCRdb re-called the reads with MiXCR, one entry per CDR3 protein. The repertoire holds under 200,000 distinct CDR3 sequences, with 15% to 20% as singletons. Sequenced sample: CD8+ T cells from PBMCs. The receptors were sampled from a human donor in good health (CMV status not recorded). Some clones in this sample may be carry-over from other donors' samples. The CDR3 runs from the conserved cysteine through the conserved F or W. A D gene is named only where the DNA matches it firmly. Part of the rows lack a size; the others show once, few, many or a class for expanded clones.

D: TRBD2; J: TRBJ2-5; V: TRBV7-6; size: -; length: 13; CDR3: CASGTSGQETQYF; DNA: TGTGCCAGCGGGACTAGCGGACAAGAGACCCAGTACTTC
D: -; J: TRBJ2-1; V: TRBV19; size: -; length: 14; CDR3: CASSMGSSYNEQFF; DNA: TGTGCCAGTAGTATGGGCAGCTCCTACAATGAGCAGTTCTTC
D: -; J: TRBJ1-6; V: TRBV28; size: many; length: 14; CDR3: CASSLRPVGSPLHF; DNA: TGTGCCAGCAGTTTACGACCCGTCGGGTCACCCCTCCACTTT
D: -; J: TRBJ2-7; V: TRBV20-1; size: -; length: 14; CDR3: CSARDLGLAYEQYF; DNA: TGCAGTGCTAGAGATCTAGGACTCGCCTACGAGCAGTACTTC
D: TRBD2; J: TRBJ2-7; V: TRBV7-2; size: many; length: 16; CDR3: CASSSNGLAGSYEQYF; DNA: TGTGCCAGCAGCTCTAATGGACTAGCGGGGTCCTACGAGCAGTACTTC
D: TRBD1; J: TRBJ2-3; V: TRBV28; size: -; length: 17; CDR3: CASSSRIRDRAGYTQYF; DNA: TGTGCCAGCAGCTCACGAATCCGGGACAGGGCAGGTTATACGCAGTATTTT
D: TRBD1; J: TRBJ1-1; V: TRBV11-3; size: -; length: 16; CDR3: CASSLDWGQGATEAFF; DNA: TGTGCCAGCAGCTTAGATTGGGGACAGGGAGCCACTGAAGCTTTCTTT
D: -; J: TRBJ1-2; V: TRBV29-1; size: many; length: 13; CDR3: CSVEDRPNYGYTF; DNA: TGCAGCGTTGAAGACAGGCCTAACTATGGCTACACCTTC
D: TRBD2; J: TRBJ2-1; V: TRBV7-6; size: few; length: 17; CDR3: CASSLVRAGGSYNEQFF; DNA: TGTGCCAGCAGCTTAGTGAGAGCGGGGGGTTCCTACAATGAGCAGTTCTTC
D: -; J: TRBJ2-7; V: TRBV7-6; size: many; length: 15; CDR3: CASSLGDTYSYEQYF; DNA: TGTGCCAGCAGCTTAGGCGACACTTACTCCTACGAGCAGTACTTC
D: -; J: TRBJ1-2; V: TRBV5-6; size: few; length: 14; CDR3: CASSLQGPPDGYTF; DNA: TGTGCCAGCAGCTTACAGGGACCACCCGATGGCTACACCTTC
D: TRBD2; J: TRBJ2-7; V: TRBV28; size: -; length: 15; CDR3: CASSSRLAGVYEQYF; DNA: TGTGCCAGCAGTAGCCGACTAGCGGGAGTTTACGAGCAGTACTTC
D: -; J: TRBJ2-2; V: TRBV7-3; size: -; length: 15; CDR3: CASSPEGGQAGELFF; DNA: TGTGCCAGCAGTCCCGAAGGGGGGCAGGCCGGGGAGCTGTTTTTT
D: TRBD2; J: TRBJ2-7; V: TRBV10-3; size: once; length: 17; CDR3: CAISESRASGSIYEQYF; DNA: TGTGCCATCAGTGAGTCACGAGCTAGCGGGAGTATCTACGAGCAGTACTTC
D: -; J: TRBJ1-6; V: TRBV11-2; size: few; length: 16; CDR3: CASSNRRSSYNSPLHF; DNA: TGTGCCAGCAGCAACAGGAGGAGCTCCTATAATTCACCCCTCCACTTT
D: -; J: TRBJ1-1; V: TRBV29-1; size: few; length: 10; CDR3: CSGEGTEAFF; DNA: TGCAGCGGAGAGGGGACTGAAGCTTTCTTT
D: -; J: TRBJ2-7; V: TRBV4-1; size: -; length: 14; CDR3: CASSQARGSYEQYF; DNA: TGCGCCAGCAGCCAAGCCCGGGGGAGCTACGAGCAGTACTTC
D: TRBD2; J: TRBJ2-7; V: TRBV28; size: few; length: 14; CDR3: CASSPGRGGDEQYF; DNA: TGTGCCAGCAGTCCCGGGAGGGGAGGGGACGAGCAGTACTTC
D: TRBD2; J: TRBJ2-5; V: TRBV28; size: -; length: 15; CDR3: CASSPLAEDGETQYF; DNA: TGTGCCAGCAGTCCACTAGCGGAGGATGGGGAGACCCAGTACTTC
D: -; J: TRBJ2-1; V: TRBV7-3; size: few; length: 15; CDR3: CASSPDWGASNEQFF; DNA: TGTGCCAGCAGCCCAGACTGGGGGGCCTCGAATGAGCAGTTCTTC
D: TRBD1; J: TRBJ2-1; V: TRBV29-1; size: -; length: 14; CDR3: CSVPQGADIDEQFF; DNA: TGCAGCGTCCCACAGGGGGCGGATATAGATGAGCAGTTCTTC
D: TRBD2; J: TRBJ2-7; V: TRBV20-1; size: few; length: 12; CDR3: CSARDQGLYQAF; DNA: TGCAGTGCTAGAGATCAGGGACTATACCAGGCCTTC
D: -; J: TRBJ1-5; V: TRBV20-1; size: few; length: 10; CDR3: CSARTQPQHF; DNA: TGCAGTGCCAGAACACAGCCCCAGCATTTT
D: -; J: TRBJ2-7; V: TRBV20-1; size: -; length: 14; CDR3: CSARPHRESYEQYF; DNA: TGCAGTGCACGCCCCCATCGGGAGTCCTACGAGCAGTACTTC
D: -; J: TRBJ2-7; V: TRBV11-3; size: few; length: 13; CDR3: CASSNTGINEQYF; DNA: TGTGCCAGCAGCAACACAGGGATCAACGAGCAGTACTTC
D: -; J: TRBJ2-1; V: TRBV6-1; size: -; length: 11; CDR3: CASSQGGEQFF; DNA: TGTGCCAGCAGTCAAGGGGGTGAGCAGTTCTTC
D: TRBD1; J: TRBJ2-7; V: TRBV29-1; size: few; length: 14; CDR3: CSVEVWDRVYEQYF; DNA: TGCAGCGTTGAAGTTTGGGACAGGGTGTACGAGCAGTACTTC
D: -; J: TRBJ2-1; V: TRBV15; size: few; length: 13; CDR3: CATSRNVPNEQFF; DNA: TGTGCCACCAGCAGAAACGTCCCCAATGAGCAGTTCTTC
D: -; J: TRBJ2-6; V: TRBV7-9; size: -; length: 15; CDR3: CASSPWEAGANVLTF; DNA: TGTGCCAGCAGCCCTTGGGAGGCTGGGGCCAACGTCCTGACTTTC
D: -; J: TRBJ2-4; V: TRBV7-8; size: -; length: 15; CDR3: CASSLRRTAKNIQYF; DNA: TGTGCCAGCAGCTTACGGCGGACAGCCAAAAACATTCAGTACTTC
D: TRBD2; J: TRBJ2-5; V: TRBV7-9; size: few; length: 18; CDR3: CASSIPTSGGPYQETQYF; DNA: TGTGCCAGCAGCATCCCGACTAGCGGGGGCCCGTACCAAGAGACCCAGTACTTC
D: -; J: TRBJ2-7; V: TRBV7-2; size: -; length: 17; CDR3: CASSLGTQGPFSYEQYF; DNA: TGTGCCAGCAGCTTAGGTACCCAGGGGCCTTTCTCCTACGAGCAGTACTTC
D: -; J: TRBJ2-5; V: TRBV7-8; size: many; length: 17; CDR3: CASSLKAAGFYQETQYF; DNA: TGTGCCAGCAGCTTAAAGGCGGCAGGGTTTTACCAAGAGACCCAGTACTTC